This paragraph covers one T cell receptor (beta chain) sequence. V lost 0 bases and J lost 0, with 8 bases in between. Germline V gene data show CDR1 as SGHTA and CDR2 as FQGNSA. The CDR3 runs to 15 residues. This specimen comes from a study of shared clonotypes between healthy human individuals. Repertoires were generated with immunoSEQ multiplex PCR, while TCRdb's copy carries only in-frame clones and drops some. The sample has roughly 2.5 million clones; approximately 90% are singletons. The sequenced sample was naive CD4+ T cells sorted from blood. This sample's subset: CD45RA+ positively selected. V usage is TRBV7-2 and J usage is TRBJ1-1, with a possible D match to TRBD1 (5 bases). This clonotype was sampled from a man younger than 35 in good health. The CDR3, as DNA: TGTGCCAGCAGCTTAGCGGGGACCCTGAACACTGAAGCTTTCTTT. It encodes CASSLAGTLNTEAFF.